The 20 T cell receptor beta chains presented below share a single source sample, sequenced in a study of vaccination and CD4 T cells after COVID-19. The treatment: approximately 11-day PBMC culture with coronavirus spike peptide pools or control peptides (ViraFEST assay). Their antigens are not known. Sequenced with the Oncomine TCR Beta short-read assay was DNA taken from cultured CD4+ T cells. TCRdb itself ran the PCR reads through MiXCR, one entry per CDR3 protein. The sample records some 20,000 distinct CDR3 sequences, approximately 60% being singletons. The sequencing input was CD4+ T cells from blood, cultured in vitro. The receptors derive from a human donor who had recovered from COVID-19.

V usage is TRBV6-1 and J usage is TRBJ2-7; 8 nucleotides line up with TRBD2. Trimming cost V 6 bases and J 5 bases; bases outside gene matches: 9. CDR3 length: 14 residues. Germline V lookup: CDR1 MNHNS, CDR2 SASEGT. The chain's CDR3 is CASRPGGALDEQYF. The CDR3 coding sequence is TGTGCCAGCAGACCCGGGGGGGCGTTAGACGAGCAGTACTTC.

The chain couples TRBV19 to TRBJ1-5; D is possibly TRBD1 (6 bases). The germline V gene encodes CDR1 LNHDA and CDR2 SQIVND (reference sequence). CDR3 size: 15 residues. The V end was cut by 1 base, the J end by 0 bases, with 7 bases between. This CDR3 is CASSIGTVSNQPQHF. CDR3 bases: TGTGCCAGTAGTATAGGGACAGTTAGCAATCAGCCCCAGCATTTT.

The rearrangement uses TRBV27 and TRBJ2-3; the match to TRBD2 covers 9 bases. Germline V lookup: CDR1 MNHEY, CDR2 SMNVEV (reference sequence). Trimming removed 6 bases from V and 4 bases from J; junction bases left unmatched: 14. The CDR3 spans 17 residues. The DNA for the CDR3 is TGTGCCAGCAGCTCTGTAGGTGCGGGAGGGCCGGCAGATACGCAGTATTTT. Its protein product is CASSSVGAGGPADTQYF.

The V and J genes are TRBV7-8 and TRBJ2-1; D is perhaps TRBD2 (6 bases). Trimming removed 2 bases from V and 2 bases from J, with 10 bases in between. This CDR3 is built from 15 residues. Germline V gives CDR1 SGHVS, CDR2 FQNEAQ. This CDR3 reads CASSLWEAAYNEQFF. The CDR3 nucleotides are TGTGCCAGCAGCTTATGGGAGGCGGCCTACAATGAGCAGTTCTTC.

This clonotype showed up just a few times. The CDR3: CASSSTQNTEAFF. Here the CDR3 DNA reads TGTGCCAGCAGCTCGACCCAGAACACTGAAGCTTTCTTT. This chain joins TRBV11-3 and TRBJ1-1; no clear D gene. V lost 4 bases and J lost 1, with 7 bases in between. The CDR3 runs to 13 residues. Per germline, CDR1 SGHNT and CDR2 YENEEA.

This chain connects TRBV12-3 or TRBV12-4 to TRBJ1-2; no firm D call. The CDR3 is 12 amino acids. Between the trimmed V and J ends, which lost 6 bases and 8 bases, there was a span of 13 bases. The CDR3 region is CASSPGGRGYTF. The DNA of the CDR3 is TGTGCCAGCAGCCCGGGAGGGCGAGGCTACACCTTC.

The DNA of the CDR3 is TGTGCCAGCCGTCGAGGGGCCACCGGGGAGCTGTTTTTT. Protein sequence: CASRRGATGELFF. The rearrangement joins TRBV6-1 to TRBJ2-2; D possibly matches TRBD1 or TRBD2 (5 bases each). The V end was cut by 8 bases, the J end by 4 bases, with 11 bases between. The CDR3 has 13 amino acids. Germline V gene sequence: CDR1 MNHNS, CDR2 SASEGT.

The chain has TRBV7-6 and TRBJ1-3; D gene uncertain. CDR1 and CDR2 from the germline V gene are SGHVS and FNYEAQ. Trimming pared 1 base from V and 0 bases from J, leaving 7 bases between. The CDR3 contains 15 residues. This CDR3 is CASSLVTGSGNTIYF. CDR3 coding DNA: TGTGCCAGCAGCTTAGTAACGGGCTCTGGAAACACCATATATTTT.

The CDR3: CSARTSGEDTQYF. For the CDR3, the DNA is TGCAGTGCTAGGACTAGCGGGGAAGATACGCAGTATTTT. The gene calls are TRBV20-1 and TRBJ2-3; 11 bases are a match to TRBD2. The CDR3 runs 13 residues. V lost 3 bases, J lost 5 bases, and 1 base stayed unmatched. Looked up from germline, CDR1 is DFQATT and CDR2 is SNEGSKA (reference sequence).

V gene TRBV5-1 combines with J gene TRBJ2-7, with TRBD1 identical over 8 bases. V shed 6 bases, J shed 0 bases, and the junction held 14 bases outside the gene matches. The CDR3 contains 17 residues. Germline V gene sequence: CDR1 SGHRS, CDR2 YFSETQ. The CDR3 spells CASTLRPTGTGSYEQYF. CDR3 nucleotide sequence: TGCGCCAGCACCCTCCGGCCGACCGGGACAGGCTCCTACGAGCAGTACTTC.

This chain joins TRBV3-1 and TRBJ2-6; D is undetermined. This CDR3 has 14 amino acids. The V end lost 1 base, the J end lost 4 bases, and 5 bases lay between the germline ends. Germline V CDR1 and CDR2: LGHDT, YNNKEL (reference sequence). The CDR3 here is CASSQASGANVLTF. The CDR3 DNA follows: TGTGCCAGCAGCCAAGCCTCCGGGGCCAACGTCCTGACTTTC. The variable domain in full, completed from reference TRBV3-1 and TRBJ2-6, reads DTAVSQTPKYLVTQMGNDKSIKCEQNLGHDTMYWYKQDSKKFLKIMFSYNNKELIINETVPNRFSPKSPDKAHLNLHINSLELGDSAVYFCASSQASGANVLTFGAGSRLTVL.

The V call is TRBV6-5, the J call TRBJ1-5; perhaps TRBD1 as D (5 bases). Germline V lookup: CDR1 MNHEY, CDR2 SVGAGI. Deletions cut 8 bases from V and 3 bases from J, with 17 bases between. This CDR3 has 15 residues. The CDR3 DNA reads as TGTGCCAGCCGTCACACGACAGCAGACAATCAGCCCCAGCATTTT. Encoded protein: CASRHTTADNQPQHF.

This clonotype came up a few times. The chain carries TRBV6-1 and TRBJ1-2, with a possible D match to TRBD1 (5 bases). Deletions cut 8 bases from V and 2 bases from J, with 15 bases between. This CDR3 is 14 amino acids long. The germline V gene has CDR1 MNHNS and CDR2 SASEGT. CDR3 coding DNA: TGTGCCAGCCTAGTGGCAGGGTCGAACTATGGCTACACCTTC. It codes for CASLVAGSNYGYTF.

CDR3 region: CASSRRTATVETQYF. The CDR3 nucleotides read TGTGCCAGTAGCCGCCGGACGGCTACCGTAGAGACCCAGTACTTC. This sequence joins TRBV19 and TRBJ2-5, with D uncertain. The CDR3 length is 15 residues. Germline-derived CDR1 and CDR2 are LNHDA and SQIVND (reference sequence). V was cut by 6 bases and J by 4 bases, with 18 bases left in between.

The chain uses TRBV27 and TRBJ2-2; 13 bases are shared with TRBD2. Germline V gene lookup returns CDR1 MNHEY and CDR2 SMNVEV (reference sequence). The CDR3 totals 16 residues. V shed 5 bases, J shed 5 bases, and the junction held 5 bases outside the gene matches. CDR3 bases: TGTGCCAGCAGTCGTACTAGCGGGAGGGCGACCGGGGAGCTGTTTTTT. Protein: CASSRTSGRATGELFF.

V gene TRBV9 combines with J gene TRBJ2-7; 9 bases are shared with TRBD2. The ends lost 0 bases at V and 3 bases at J; junction bases unmatched: 4. CDR1 and CDR2 (germline): SGDLS, YYNGEE. CDR3 length: 15 amino acids. CDR3 in DNA: TGTGCCAGCAGCGTAGGTAGCGGGGGTTACTACGAGCAGTACTTC. This translates into CASSVGSGGYYEQYF.

This clonotype showed up just a few times. This chain joins TRBV27 and TRBJ2-2; D possibly corresponds to TRBD2 (6 bases). V dropped 6 bases and J dropped 5 bases, with 25 bases sitting between them. Germline V gene data show CDR1 as MNHEY and CDR2 as SMNVEV (reference sequence). This CDR3 contains 18 residues. CDR3 sequence reads: CASSRAGPGRAGTGELFF. CDR3 bases: TGTGCCAGCAGCCGCGCGGGCCCCGGAAGGGCGGGAACCGGGGAGCTGTTTTTT.

The V and J genes are TRBV20-1 and TRBJ2-1; the match to TRBD2 covers 11 bases. This CDR3 contains 14 residues. Trimming took 5 bases from V and 3 from J; bases not matched to a gene: 3. CDR1 and CDR2 from the germline V gene are DFQATT and SNEGSKA (reference sequence). The CDR3 loop is CSAVGTSGYNEQFF. The CDR3, as DNA: TGCAGTGCTGTTGGGACTAGCGGCTACAATGAGCAGTTCTTC.

This rearrangement joins TRBV6-2 or TRBV6-3 to TRBJ2-7, with D tentatively TRBD2 (5 bases). The V gene's germline CDR1 is MNHEY and CDR2 SVGEGT. The CDR3 is 13 amino acids. Trimming left V 1 base short and J 6 bases short, with 10 bases between. The CDR3 nucleotides read TGTGCCAGCAGTTACTGGGAGATAGGCGAGCAGTACTTC. Encoded protein: CASSYWEIGEQYF.

This chain links TRBV6-2 or TRBV6-3 with TRBJ2-2; TRBD2 aligns across 9 bases. CDR1 MNHEY and CDR2 SVGEGT come from the germline V gene. V lost 6 bases, J lost 1 base, and 3 bases stayed unmatched. The CDR3 sequence is 15 residues long. The CDR3 sequence: CASSASGMNTGELFF. The DNA of the CDR3 is TGTGCCAGCAGCGCTAGCGGGATGAACACCGGGGAGCTGTTTTTT.